This record covers a single T cell receptor (beta chain). The antigen is not known. This entry belongs to a study of T cells after yellow fever vaccination. Study-wide background: For low cell numbers, libraries were made with SMART-Seq v4 Ultra Low Input. Regarding the study as a whole: A secondary response was less intense yet reached its peak sooner, at day 5 versus 15. Contamination by abundant bulk-population clonotypes could be present in FACS-sorted repertoires.

This CDR3 region has 16 residues. The V gene lost 4 bases and the J gene lost 4 bases, with 17 bases spanning the gap. Germline V CDR1 and CDR2: MGHRA, YSYEKL. A process of 5'RACE template switching, which added a universal primer site and UMIs, was used to make TCR cDNA. TCRdb used MiXCR to reprocess the 5' RACE reads, holding one entry per CDR3 protein. The sample has around 300,000 distinct CDR3 sequences; around 4.5% are singletons. The J gene is TRBJ1-5, the V gene TRBV4-1; D is unresolved. The specimen was PBMCs, collected 15 days after the yellow fever booster vaccination. The clonotype was recovered from a young man who received the YFV17D yellow fever vaccine. The CDR3 sequence is CASSRQAEGRNQPQHF. The CDR3, as DNA: TGCGCCAGCAGCCGACAAGCCGAGGGTCGGAATCAGCCCCAGCATTTT.